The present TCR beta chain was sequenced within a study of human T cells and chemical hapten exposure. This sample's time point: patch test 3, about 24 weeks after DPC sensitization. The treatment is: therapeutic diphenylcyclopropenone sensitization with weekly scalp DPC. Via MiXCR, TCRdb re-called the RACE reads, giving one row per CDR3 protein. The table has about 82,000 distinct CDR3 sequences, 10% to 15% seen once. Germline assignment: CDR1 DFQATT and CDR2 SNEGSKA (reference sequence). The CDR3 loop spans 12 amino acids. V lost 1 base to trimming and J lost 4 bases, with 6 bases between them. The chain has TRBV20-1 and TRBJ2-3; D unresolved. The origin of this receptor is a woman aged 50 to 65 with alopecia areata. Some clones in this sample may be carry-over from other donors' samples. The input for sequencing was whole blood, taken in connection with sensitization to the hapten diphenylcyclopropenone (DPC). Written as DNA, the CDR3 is TGCAGTGCTAGAGGTATCGCAGATACGCAGTATTTT. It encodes CSARGIADTQYF.